These 24 T cell receptor beta chains share one sample of origin, sequenced in a study of blood T cell repertoires in COVID-19. This table comes from immunoSEQ multiplex PCR, and its TCRdb copy is limited to in-frame clones, with some not included. Among roughly 150,000 clones listed, 90% were seen once. Specimen: peripheral blood. Receptor source: a man between 60 and 70 years old with active or convalescent COVID-19.

The genes are TRBV12-3 or TRBV12-4 and TRBJ2-1, with 9 bases matching TRBD2. The CDR3 covers 13 residues. Unmatched junction bases numbered 5, after V lost 6 bases and J lost 8 bases. The CDR3 is CASRIAGAYEQFF. CDR3 DNA sequence: TGTGCCAGCAGGATAGCGGGAGCTTATGAGCAGTTCTTC.

The J gene is TRBJ1-5, the V gene TRBV2; possible D gene TRBD1, 6 bases. The CDR3 is 13 residues long. Germline assignment: CDR1 SNHLY and CDR2 FYNNEI. With 6 bases removed from V and 3 bases from J, the gap between germline ends came to 9 bases. The CDR3 region is CASSRDINQPQHF. The CDR3 nucleotides read TGTGCCAGCAGCCGGGACATCAATCAGCCCCAGCATTTT. Full variable domain (outside the CDR3, taken from reference TRBV2 and TRBJ1-5): EPEVTQTPSHQVTQMGQEVILRCVPISNHLYFYWYRQILGQKVEFLVSFYNNEISEKSEIFDDQFSVERPDGSNFTLKIRSTKLEDSAMYFCASSRDINQPQHFGDGTRLSIL.

In this sample, this clone turned up a few times. CDR3 protein: CASSIEGGGAPSTDTQYF. In DNA, the CDR3 is TGTGCCAGTAGTATAGAAGGCGGGGGAGCCCCTAGCACAGATACGCAGTATTTT. V usage is TRBV19 and J usage is TRBJ2-3; TRBD2 agrees at 7 bases. Per germline, CDR1 LNHDA and CDR2 SQIVND (reference sequence). The trim removed 0 bases at V and 0 bases at J, leaving 9 bases unmatched. The length of the CDR3 is 18 residues.

The V gene is TRBV6-5, the J gene TRBJ2-7; TRBD1 is a possible D gene (6 bases). The CDR3 has 16 amino acids. The germline CDR1 and CDR2 sequences are MNHEY and SVGAGI. V shed 0 bases and J shed 5 bases, with 17 bases lying between them. The CDR3 here is CASSYSMGQGKNEQYF. CDR3 in DNA: TGTGCCAGCAGTTACTCGATGGGCCAGGGGAAGAACGAGCAGTACTTC.

The rearrangement joins TRBV7-6 to TRBJ1-1, with TRBD1 matching 7 bases. CDR1 and CDR2 from the germline V gene are SGHVS and FNYEAQ. J was trimmed by 7 bases and V by 2 bases; bases with no gene match: 10. The CDR3 has 15 amino acids. The CDR3 coding sequence is TGTGCCAGCAGCTTAATGGGGGCAGGGGGAATTGAAGCTTTCTTT. Amino acid sequence: CASSLMGAGGIEAFF.

This chain connects TRBV10-2 to TRBJ2-1; 7 bases line up with TRBD2. Germline V gene sequence: CDR1 WSHSY, CDR2 SAAADI. V lost 8 bases and J lost 4; bases outside the gene matches: 11. This CDR3 region has 15 residues. The CDR3 nucleotides are TGCGCCAGCCTGCCCCCGGGACTACCTTACAATGAGCAGTTCTTC. This translates into CASLPPGLPYNEQFF.

V usage is TRBV6-1 and J usage is TRBJ1-1; 8 positions match TRBD1. Trimming at V came to 0 bases and at J to 1 base, leaving 7 bases not matched to a gene. The CDR3 is made up of 17 amino acids. In germline, CDR1 is MNHNS, CDR2 SASEGT. This CDR3 is CASSEAGIGTGNTEAFF. CDR3 bases: TGTGCCAGCAGTGAAGCGGGCATCGGGACAGGGAACACTGAAGCTTTCTTT.

The chain is built from TRBV29-1 and TRBJ2-1; D may be TRBD2 (5 bases). Germline values: CDR1 SQVTM, CDR2 ANQGSEA. V lost 7 bases to trimming and J lost 8 bases, with 18 bases between them. This CDR3 region has 13 residues. CDR3 protein: CSANTRRAHEQFF. The CDR3 DNA follows: TGCAGCGCCAACACTAGAAGGGCCCATGAGCAGTTCTTC.

The chain couples TRBV10-3 to TRBJ2-1; D perhaps matches TRBD2 (6 bases). The CDR3 extends over 15 amino acids. CDR1 is ENHRY and CDR2 is SYGVKD in the germline V gene. V lost 2 bases, J lost 6 bases, and 14 bases lay in between. The CDR3 region has the DNA TGTGCCATCAGTGAGGACTGGAGGGACGGCAATGAGCAGTTCTTC. This sequence encodes CAISEDWRDGNEQFF.

The CDR3 nucleotides read TGTGCCAGCACCCCGTACAGGGACCCCTACGAGCAGTACTTC. Translation: CASTPYRDPYEQYF. The chain uses TRBV28 and TRBJ2-7; D might be TRBD1 (6 bases). Germline assignment: CDR1 MDHEN and CDR2 SYDVKM. This CDR3 is built from 14 residues. V lost 7 bases, J lost 2 bases, and 15 bases lay in between.

CDR3 DNA: TGTGCCAGCAGCCCCAGGACTAGCGGCCCCTACGAGCAGTACTTC. Its protein product is CASSPRTSGPYEQYF. The chain combines TRBV7-9 with TRBJ2-7; 10 bases are a match to TRBD2. V shed 5 bases, J shed 2 bases, and the junction held 6 bases outside the gene matches. This CDR3 is built from 15 residues. Per the germline V gene, CDR1 is SEHNR and CDR2 is FQNEAQ (reference sequence).

J is TRBJ2-1 and V is TRBV9, with a possible D match to TRBD1 (6 bases). The germline V and J ends were trimmed by 4 bases and 4 bases, with 15 bases remaining between them. CDR3 size: 15 residues. CDR1 and CDR2 from the germline V gene are SGDLS and YYNGEE. CDR3 in amino acids: CASSPTGLLYNEQFF. The CDR3 bases are TGTGCCAGCAGCCCAACAGGGCTTCTTTACAATGAGCAGTTCTTC.

This chain connects TRBV27 to TRBJ1-6; TRBD1 might be the D (6 bases). Trimming took off 2 bases at V and 7 bases at J, with 12 bases between the two ends. The CDR3 runs to 15 residues. CDR1 and CDR2 (germline): MNHEY, SMNVEV (reference sequence). The CDR3 region has the DNA TGTGCCAGCAGTTTAATCTACAGGGCAAATTCACCCCTCCACTTT. Translation gives CASSLIYRANSPLHF.

This rearrangement joins TRBV5-8 to TRBJ2-1; 7 bases agree with TRBD1. V dropped 0 bases and J dropped 2; count of bases not matched to a gene: 17. The CDR3 contains 20 residues. Germline lookup yields CDR1 SGHTS and CDR2 YDEGEE. The CDR3 DNA reads as TGTGCCAGCAGCTTGGCCCGGGACAGTGTATGGGTTAGCACCTACAATGAGCAGTTCTTC. Encoded protein: CASSLARDSVWVSTYNEQFF.

The gene calls are TRBV2 and TRBJ1-5; D might be TRBD1 (5 bases). There are 14 residues in the CDR3. Germline assignment: CDR1 SNHLY and CDR2 FYNNEI. V lost 2 bases to trimming and J lost 5 bases, with 10 bases between them. CDR3 protein: CASSEQGNDQPQHF. Here the CDR3 DNA reads TGTGCCAGCAGTGAACAGGGTAACGATCAGCCCCAGCATTTT.

V and J are TRBV6-5 and TRBJ1-2; 7 positions agree with TRBD1. Looked up from germline, CDR1 is MNHEY and CDR2 is SVGAGI. The V and J ends lost 4 bases and 7 bases, in that order; junction bases with no gene match: 6. This CDR3 contains 13 residues. Here the CDR3 reads CASSSFSGGGYTF. The CDR3 nucleotides read TGTGCCAGCAGTTCTTTTTCAGGGGGTGGCTACACCTTC.

Here the CDR3 DNA reads TGTGCCAGCAGTTACCAGGGGGCAGATACGCAGTATTTT. Its translation: CASSYQGADTQYF. The chain is built from TRBV6-5 and TRBJ2-3; 7 nucleotides align to TRBD1. Germline trimming cut 2 bases from V and 4 bases from J; bases unmatched to any gene: 0. This CDR3 is built from 13 residues. The germline gives CDR1 MNHEY, CDR2 SVGAGI.

The J gene is TRBJ2-3, the V gene TRBV10-3; 8 bases line up with TRBD2. Trimming at V came to 7 bases and at J to 4 bases, leaving 10 bases not matched to a gene. Germline CDR1 ENHRY, CDR2 SYGVKD. The CDR3 sequence is 15 residues long. The CDR3 coding sequence is TGTGCCATCACCCCGGGGGGGGGCAAGGCAGATACGCAGTATTTT. Protein: CAITPGGGKADTQYF.

This clone was detected only once. The chain joins TRBV18 to TRBJ1-1; TRBD1 might be the D (6 bases). The CDR3 length is 14 residues. Between the trimmed V and J ends, which lost 3 bases and 1 base, there was a span of 9 bases. CDR1 is KGHSH and CDR2 is LQKENI in the germline V gene. CDR3 sequence: CASSPGARNTEAFF. The DNA of the CDR3 is TGTGCCAGCTCACCGGGGGCAAGGAACACTGAAGCTTTCTTT.

J is TRBJ1-1 and V is TRBV18; tentatively, D is TRBD1 (6 bases). Trimming cost V 6 bases and J 3 bases, with 17 bases left between them. CDR3 length equals 15 residues. The germline CDR1 and CDR2 sequences are KGHSH and LQKENI. The CDR3 coding sequence is TGTGCCAGCTCTCTAAGGACAGTATTTGACACTGAAGCTTTCTTT. As protein: CASSLRTVFDTEAFF.

The V and J genes are TRBV6-2 or TRBV6-3 and TRBJ2-5; a weak D match, TRBD2 (5 bases). V lost 5 bases and J 5 bases, leaving 12 bases between the germline ends. Per the germline V gene, CDR1 is MNHEY and CDR2 is SVGEGT. This CDR3 has 13 residues. The CDR3 DNA reads as TGTGCCAGCAGTACCACTAGGGTGGAGACCCAGTACTTC. This codes for CASSTTRVETQYF.

V is TRBV5-1 and J is TRBJ2-3; tentative D call: TRBD2 (6 bases). CDR3 length equals 16 residues. V lost 5 bases to trimming and J lost 2 bases, with 18 bases between them. Germline lookup yields CDR1 SGHRS and CDR2 YFSETQ. CDR3 sequence reads: CASRPTAGPLTDTQYF. As DNA, the CDR3 is TGCGCCAGCAGACCTACAGCGGGCCCTCTCACAGATACGCAGTATTTT. Full variable domain (outside the CDR3, taken from reference TRBV5-1 and TRBJ2-3): KAGVTQTPRYLIKTRGQQVTLSCSPISGHRSVSWYQQTPGQGLQFLFEYFSETQRNKGNFPGRFSGRQFSNSRSEMNVSTLELGDSALYLCASRPTAGPLTDTQYFGPGTRLTVL.

The J gene is TRBJ1-6, the V gene TRBV6-4, with D maybe TRBD1 (6 bases). The germline CDR1 and CDR2 sequences are MRHNA and SNTAGT. V was pared by 3 bases and J by 10 bases, with 10 bases between. The CDR3 spans 13 residues. DNA for the CDR3: TGTGCCAGCAGTGAGGACAGTTTCTCACCCCTCCACTTT. Protein product: CASSEDSFSPLHF.

The chain combines TRBV5-1 with TRBJ2-1, with D uncertain. Germline assignment: CDR1 SGHRS and CDR2 YFSETQ. The CDR3 loop spans 13 amino acids. V lost 0 bases, J lost 7 bases, and 8 bases lay in between. The CDR3: CASSLGQQNEQFF. Written as DNA, the CDR3 is TGCGCCAGCAGCTTGGGGCAACAGAATGAGCAGTTCTTC.